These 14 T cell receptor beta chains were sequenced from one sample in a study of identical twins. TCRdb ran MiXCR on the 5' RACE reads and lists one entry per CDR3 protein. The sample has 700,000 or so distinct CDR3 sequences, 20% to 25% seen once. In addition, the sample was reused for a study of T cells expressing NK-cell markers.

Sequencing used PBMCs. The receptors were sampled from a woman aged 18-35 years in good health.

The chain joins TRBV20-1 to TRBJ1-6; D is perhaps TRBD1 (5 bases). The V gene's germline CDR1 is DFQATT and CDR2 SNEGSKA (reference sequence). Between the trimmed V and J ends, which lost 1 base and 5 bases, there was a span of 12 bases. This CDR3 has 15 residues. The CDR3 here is CSARVLQDNNSPLHF. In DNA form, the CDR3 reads TGCAGTGCTAGAGTGCTACAGGACAATAATTCACCCCTCCACTTT.

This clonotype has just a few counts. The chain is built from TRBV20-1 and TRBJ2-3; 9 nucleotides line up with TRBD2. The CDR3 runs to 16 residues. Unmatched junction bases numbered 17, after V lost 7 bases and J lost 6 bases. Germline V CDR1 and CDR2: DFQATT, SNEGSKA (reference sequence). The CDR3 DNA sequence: TGCAGTGTTTCCGGCATAAATAGCGGGAGAGGGGATACGCAGTATTTT. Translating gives CSVSGINSGRGDTQYF.

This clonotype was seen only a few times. The CDR3 DNA is TGTGCCAGTAACCCAGCGGGAGGCACCTACGAGCAGTACTTC. Translating gives CASNPAGGTYEQYF. The chain recombines TRBV19 with TRBJ2-7; 9 bases match TRBD2. This CDR3 has 14 residues. Germline CDR1 LNHDA, CDR2 SQIVND (reference sequence). V gave up 7 bases and J gave up 2 bases; unmatched junction bases: 6. Full variable domain (outside the CDR3, taken from reference TRBV19 and TRBJ2-7): DGGITQSPKYLFRKEGQNVTLSCEQNLNHDAMYWYRQDPGQGLRLIYYSQIVNDFQKGDIAEGYSVSREKKESFPLTVTSAQKNPTAFYLCASNPAGGTYEQYFGPGTRLTVT.

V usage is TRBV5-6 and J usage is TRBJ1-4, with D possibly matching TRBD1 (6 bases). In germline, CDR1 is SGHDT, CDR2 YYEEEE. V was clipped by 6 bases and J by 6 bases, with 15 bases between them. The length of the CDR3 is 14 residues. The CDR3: CASTLTGRDEKLFF. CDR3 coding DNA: TGTGCCAGCACCCTGACAGGAAGGGATGAAAAACTGTTTTTT.

The CDR3 DNA is TGTGCCAGCAGGCCCGGGTGGGGAAACACCATATATTTT. This sequence encodes CASRPGWGNTIYF. V usage is TRBV12-3 or TRBV12-4 and J usage is TRBJ1-3; no firm D call. V lost 6 bases and J lost 4, with 10 bases in between. CDR3 length: 13 residues.

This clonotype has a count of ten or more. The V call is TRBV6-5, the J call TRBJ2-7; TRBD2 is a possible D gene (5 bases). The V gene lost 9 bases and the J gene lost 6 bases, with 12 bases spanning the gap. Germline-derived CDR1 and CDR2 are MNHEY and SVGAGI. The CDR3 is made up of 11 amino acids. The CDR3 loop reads CARSGLREQYF. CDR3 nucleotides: TGTGCCAGGAGCGGCTTGCGCGAGCAGTACTTC.

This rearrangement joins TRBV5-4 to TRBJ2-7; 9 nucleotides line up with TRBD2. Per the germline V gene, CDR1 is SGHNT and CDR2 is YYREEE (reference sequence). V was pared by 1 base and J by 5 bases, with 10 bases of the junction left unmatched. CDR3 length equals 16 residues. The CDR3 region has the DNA TGTGCCAGCAGCTTGTACGCGGGGGGGCGCGGGGACGAGCAGTACTTC. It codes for CASSLYAGGRGDEQYF.

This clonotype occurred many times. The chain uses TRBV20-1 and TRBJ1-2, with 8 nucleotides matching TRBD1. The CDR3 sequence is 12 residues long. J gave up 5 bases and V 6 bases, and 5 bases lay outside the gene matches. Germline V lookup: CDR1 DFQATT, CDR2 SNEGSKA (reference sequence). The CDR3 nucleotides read TGCAGTGCAAGCGGGACAGGATATGGCTACACCTTC. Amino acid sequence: CSASGTGYGYTF.

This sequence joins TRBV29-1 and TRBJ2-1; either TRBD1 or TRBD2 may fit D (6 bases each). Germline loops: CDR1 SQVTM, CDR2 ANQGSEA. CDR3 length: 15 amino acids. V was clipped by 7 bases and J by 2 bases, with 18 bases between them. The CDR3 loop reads CSAVPGAAAYNEQFF. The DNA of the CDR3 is TGCAGCGCTGTACCGGGGGCGGCAGCCTACAATGAGCAGTTCTTC.

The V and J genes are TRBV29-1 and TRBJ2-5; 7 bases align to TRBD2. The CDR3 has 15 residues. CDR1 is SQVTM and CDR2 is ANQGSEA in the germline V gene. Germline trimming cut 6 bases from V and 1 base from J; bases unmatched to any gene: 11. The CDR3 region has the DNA TGCAGCGTGGTTTCGGGGAGGGATTTCCAAGAGACCCAGTACTTC. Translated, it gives CSVVSGRDFQETQYF.

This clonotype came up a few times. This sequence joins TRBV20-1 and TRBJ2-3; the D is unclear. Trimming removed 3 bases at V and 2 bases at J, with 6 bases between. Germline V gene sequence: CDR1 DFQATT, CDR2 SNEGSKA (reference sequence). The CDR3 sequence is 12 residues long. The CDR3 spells CSASSLTDTQYF. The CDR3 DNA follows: TGCAGTGCTAGTTCCCTCACAGATACGCAGTATTTT.

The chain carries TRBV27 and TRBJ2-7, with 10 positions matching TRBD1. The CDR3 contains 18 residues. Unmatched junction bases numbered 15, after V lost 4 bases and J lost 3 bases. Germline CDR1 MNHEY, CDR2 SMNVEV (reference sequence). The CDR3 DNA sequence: TGTGCCAGCAGTTCAGTCACCCGACCGGACAGGGGGGGCTACGAGCAGTACTTC. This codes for CASSSVTRPDRGGYEQYF.

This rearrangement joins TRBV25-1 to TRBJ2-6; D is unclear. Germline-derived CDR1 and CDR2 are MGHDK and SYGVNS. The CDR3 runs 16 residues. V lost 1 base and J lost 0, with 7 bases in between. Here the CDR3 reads CASSESSSSGANVLTF. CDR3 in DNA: TGTGCCAGCAGTGAATCCAGCTCCTCTGGGGCCAACGTCCTGACTTTC.

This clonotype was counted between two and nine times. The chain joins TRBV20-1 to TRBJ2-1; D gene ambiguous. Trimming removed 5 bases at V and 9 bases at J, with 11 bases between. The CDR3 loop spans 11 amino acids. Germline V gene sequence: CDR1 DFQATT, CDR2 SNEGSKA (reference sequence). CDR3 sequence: CSAQYRFEQFF. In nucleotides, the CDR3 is TGCAGTGCTCAGTACCGCTTTGAGCAGTTCTTC.